This T cell receptor (beta chain) was sequenced for a study of T cells of healthy individuals. Each CDR3 protein is one row after TCRdb ran MiXCR on the 5' RACE reads. The table lists about 82,000 distinct CDR3 sequences, 5% of them singletons, with 7% to 9% in the top ten. Germline V gene lookup returns CDR1 SGHTA and CDR2 FQGNSA. CDR3 length: 14 residues. V lost 7 bases and J lost 9, with 21 bases in between. The chain links TRBV7-2 to TRBJ1-1; TRBD1 is a possible D gene (5 bases). This clonotype originated in a female donor in good health. This chain's CDR3 is CASNRDGAAGKAFF. CDR3 coding DNA: TGTGCCAGCAACCGAGACGGGGCAGCCGGAAAAGCTTTCTTT.